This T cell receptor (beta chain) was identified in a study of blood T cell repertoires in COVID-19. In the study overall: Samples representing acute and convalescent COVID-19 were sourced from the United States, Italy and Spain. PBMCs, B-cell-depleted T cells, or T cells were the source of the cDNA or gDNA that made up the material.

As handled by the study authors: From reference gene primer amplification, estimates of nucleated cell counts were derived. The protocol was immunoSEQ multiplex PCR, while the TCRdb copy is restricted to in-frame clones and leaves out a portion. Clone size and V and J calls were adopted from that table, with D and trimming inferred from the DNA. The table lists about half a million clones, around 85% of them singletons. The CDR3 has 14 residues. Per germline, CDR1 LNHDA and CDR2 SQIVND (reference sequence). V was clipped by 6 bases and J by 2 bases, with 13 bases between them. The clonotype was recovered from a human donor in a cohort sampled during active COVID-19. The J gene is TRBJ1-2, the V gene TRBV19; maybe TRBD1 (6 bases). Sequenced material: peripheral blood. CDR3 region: CASSHTGTNYGYTF. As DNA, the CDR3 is TGTGCCAGTAGCCACACAGGGACAAACTATGGCTACACCTTC.